Following are 30 T cell receptor beta chains from one sample sequenced in a study of shared clonotypes between healthy human individuals. Terminally differentiated effector memory CD45RA+ cells were excluded by CCR7 positive selection of CD45RO-negative cells. Generated by immunoSEQ multiplex PCR, the TCRdb table keeps only in-frame clones and is missing some. The sample shows around 1,900,000 clones, approximately 92% of them seen only once. Source material: naive CD8+ T cells from PBMCs. These receptors were taken from a man aged 18 to 35 in good health. Some clones in this sample may be carry-over from other donors' samples.

The V gene is TRBV4-2, the J gene TRBJ2-7, with unresolved D. CDR1 is LGHNA, CDR2 YNFKEQ, per germline. The length of the CDR3 is 12 residues. V was clipped by 0 bases and J by 3 bases, with 3 bases between them. The CDR3 coding sequence is TGTGCCAGCAGCCAAGAAGGCTACGAGCAGTACTTC. This gives the protein CASSQEGYEQYF.

J is TRBJ1-5 and V is TRBV21-1. TRBV21-1 is shown as a pseudogene. CDR3 length: 16 residues. CDR3 sequence: CASSKGLAESGGPQHF. In DNA form, the CDR3 reads TGTGCCAGCAGCAAAGGGTTAGCAGAAAGTGGGGGGCCCCAGCATTTT.

The chain employs TRBV9 and TRBJ2-7; 7 nucleotides agree with TRBD1. This CDR3 spans 15 amino acids. Germline loops: CDR1 SGDLS, CDR2 YYNGEE. Trimming at V came to 3 bases and at J to 2 bases, leaving 8 bases not matched to a gene. The CDR3 spells CASSARDRNAYEQYF. CDR3 DNA sequence: TGTGCCAGCAGCGCCCGGGACAGAAATGCCTACGAGCAGTACTTC. Full variable domain (outside the CDR3, taken from reference TRBV9 and TRBJ2-7): DSGVTQTPKHLITATGQRVTLRCSPRSGDLSVYWYQQSLDQGLQFLIQYYNGEERAKGNILERFSAQQFPDLHSELNLSSLELGDSALYFCASSARDRNAYEQYFGPGTRLTVT.

The chain combines TRBV4-3 with TRBJ1-2; D remains ambiguous. The CDR3 has 15 residues. Trimming pared 1 base from V and 0 bases from J, leaving 9 bases between. Germline CDR1 reads LGHNA; CDR2 reads YSLEER. CDR3 nucleotide sequence: TGCGCCAGCAGCCAAGTGCAGTTTACTAACTATGGCTACACCTTC. This gives the protein CASSQVQFTNYGYTF.

Concerning this clone itself: Other nucleotide sequences from this sample produce the same CDR3. The chain recombines TRBV27 with TRBJ2-3, with 9 bases aligning to TRBD1. This CDR3 contains 15 residues. The germline gives CDR1 MNHEY, CDR2 SMNVEV (reference sequence). V was pared by 3 bases and J by 0 bases, with 1 base of the junction left unmatched. The chain's CDR3 is CASSLDRGSTDTQYF. CDR3 DNA sequence: TGTGCCAGCAGTTTGGACAGGGGAAGCACAGATACGCAGTATTTT.

A remark on this clone: The sample carries other DNA sequences with the same CDR3. The gene calls are TRBV27 and TRBJ2-7; D may be TRBD2 (6 bases). The CDR3 contains 14 residues. Trimming pared 0 bases from V and 1 base from J, leaving 7 bases between. CDR1 and CDR2 from the germline V gene are MNHEY and SMNVEV (reference sequence). CDR3 region: CASSLSGTSYEQYF. CDR3 DNA sequence: TGTGCCAGCAGTTTATCCGGGACTTCCTACGAGCAGTACTTC.

The chain uses TRBV19 and TRBJ1-3, with TRBD1 identical over 7 bases. The CDR3 is made up of 12 amino acids. Germline assignment: CDR1 LNHDA and CDR2 SQIVND (reference sequence). Germline trimming cut 9 bases from V and 8 bases from J; bases unmatched to any gene: 7. CDR3 in amino acids: CASRDSRDTIYF. DNA of the CDR3: TGTGCCAGCCGGGACAGTCGAGACACCATATATTTT.

The chain has TRBV7-9 and TRBJ2-3; the match to TRBD2 covers 10 bases. The trim removed 3 bases at V and 7 bases at J, leaving 7 bases unmatched. This CDR3 comprises 15 residues. Germline V gene lookup returns CDR1 SEHNR and CDR2 FQNEAQ (reference sequence). CDR3 nucleotide sequence: TGTGCCAGCAGCTTTGGTAGCGGGAGGACTTATACGCAGTATTTT. This encodes CASSFGSGRTYTQYF.

The V call is TRBV28, the J call TRBJ1-2; tentative D call: TRBD1 (5 bases). V dropped 4 bases and J dropped 2 bases, with 11 bases sitting between them. Germline lookup yields CDR1 MDHEN and CDR2 SYDVKM. The CDR3 is made up of 14 amino acids. The CDR3 region is CASSSVQGNYGYTF. The CDR3 coding sequence is TGTGCCAGCAGTTCGGTGCAGGGAAACTATGGCTACACCTTC.

Notes on this clone: The sample holds other DNA sequences that translate to the same CDR3. The rearrangement joins TRBV7-9 to TRBJ2-7, with D maybe TRBD2 (5 bases). This CDR3 spans 10 amino acids. V lost 5 bases, J lost 7 bases, and 6 bases lay in between. Germline-derived CDR1 and CDR2 are SEHNR and FQNEAQ (reference sequence). CDR3 sequence: CASSRGEQYF. Written as DNA, the CDR3 is TGTGCCAGCAGCCGAGGGGAGCAGTACTTC.

J is TRBJ1-5 and V is TRBV27, with D perhaps matching TRBD1 (5 bases). Germline CDR1 is MNHEY and CDR2 is SMNVEV (reference sequence). The CDR3 has 13 residues. Trimming pared 5 bases from V and 7 bases from J, leaving 12 bases between. CDR3 nucleotides: TGTGCCAGCAGTCTAATAAGGGGCCAGCCCCAGCATTTT. Its protein is CASSLIRGQPQHF.

The chain uses TRBV4-3 and TRBJ2-1, with D tentatively TRBD1 (5 bases). V was trimmed by 1 base and J by 8 bases, leaving 21 bases between them. The CDR3 covers 17 residues. The germline V gene encodes CDR1 LGHNA and CDR2 YSLEER. The CDR3 nucleotides are TGCGCCAGCAGCCAAGTTGCCACCCTGGGGCATGGCGATGAGCAGTTCTTC. It translates to CASSQVATLGHGDEQFF.

The genes are TRBV7-2 and TRBJ2-2, with D possibly TRBD1 on 5 matching bases. CDR3 length equals 17 residues. CDR1 and CDR2 from the germline V gene are SGHTA and FQGNSA. Trimming shortened V by 4 bases and J by 0 bases, and 15 bases separated the two germline ends. CDR3 sequence: CASSSLVGPSNTGELFF. The DNA for the CDR3 is TGTGCCAGCAGCTCCCTAGTGGGGCCTTCGAACACCGGGGAGCTGTTTTTT.

In regard to this clone: The identical CDR3 is also encoded by other nucleotide sequences in the sample. The V gene is TRBV19, the J gene TRBJ2-1; D unresolved. Trimming shortened V by 1 base and J by 6 bases, and 7 bases separated the two germline ends. Germline assignment: CDR1 LNHDA and CDR2 SQIVND (reference sequence). This CDR3 spans 13 amino acids. CDR3 in DNA: TGTGCCAGTAGTATAGTAGGGCTCAATGAGCAGTTCTTC. This gives the protein CASSIVGLNEQFF.

This chain joins TRBV28 and TRBJ2-5, with D perhaps TRBD1 (5 bases). The CDR3 contains 14 residues. Looked up from germline, CDR1 is MDHEN and CDR2 is SYDVKM. The V gene lost 6 bases and the J gene lost 0 bases, with 11 bases spanning the gap. For the CDR3, the DNA is TGTGCCAGCAGCGGATGGACAAACCAAGAGACCCAGTACTTC. Translating gives CASSGWTNQETQYF.

The chain recombines TRBV11-2 with TRBJ1-2; unclear D gene. This CDR3 is 14 amino acids long. V lost 5 bases, J lost 3 bases, and 13 bases lay in between. The germline CDR1 and CDR2 sequences are SGHAT and FQNNGV. DNA of the CDR3: TGTGCCAGCAGCCTCGGAACAGTGTACTATGGCTACACCTTC. Its translation: CASSLGTVYYGYTF.

A few counts support this clone. The chain links TRBV6-4 to TRBJ1-3; D perhaps matches TRBD1 (5 bases). The CDR3 contains 15 residues. Germline V lookup: CDR1 MRHNA, CDR2 SNTAGT. The V gene lost 3 bases and the J gene lost 0 bases, with 9 bases spanning the gap. CDR3 DNA sequence: TGTGCCAGCAGTGAAGGTACAGGCTCTGGAAACACCATATATTTT. Encoded protein: CASSEGTGSGNTIYF.

About this clone itself: This CDR3 is also generated by other DNA sequences in the sample. The chain combines TRBV7-9 with TRBJ2-7; a possible D gene is TRBD2 (5 bases). Germline-derived CDR1 and CDR2 are SEHNR and FQNEAQ (reference sequence). V was shortened by 5 bases and J by 5 bases, with 10 bases between the two germline ends. The CDR3 contains 12 residues. CDR3 nucleotides: TGTGCCAGCAGCCCCGGAGGTGACGAGCAGTACTTC. This codes for CASSPGGDEQYF.

Comments on this clone: The identical CDR3 is also encoded by other nucleotide sequences in the sample. The V call is TRBV4-3, the J call TRBJ2-7, with 7 bases that match TRBD2. Germline V gene sequence: CDR1 LGHNA, CDR2 YSLEER. This CDR3 region has 13 residues. V lost 3 bases and J lost 2; bases outside the gene matches: 1. CDR3 in amino acids: CASSQGGAYEQYF. In DNA form, the CDR3 reads TGCGCCAGCAGCCAGGGAGGGGCCTACGAGCAGTACTTC.

The chain employs TRBV7-9 and TRBJ2-1, with D possibly TRBD1 on 6 matching bases. CDR3 length equals 17 residues. Trimming pared 5 bases from V and 6 bases from J, leaving 23 bases between. CDR1 is SEHNR and CDR2 is FQNEAQ in the germline V gene (reference sequence). As DNA, the CDR3 is TGTGCCAGCAGCCCTCCTGGGTTTGACAGGCGTGCCAATGAGCAGTTCTTC. Encoded protein: CASSPPGFDRRANEQFF.

The chain recombines TRBV2 with TRBJ1-4, with D possibly TRBD1 on 5 matching bases. The germline V gene has CDR1 SNHLY and CDR2 FYNNEI. V lost 7 bases to trimming and J lost 0 bases, with 15 bases between them. The CDR3 covers 16 residues. CDR3 nucleotide sequence: TGTGCCAGCAACTGGGACTCCGGGGCAACTAATGAAAAACTGTTTTTT. Translated, it gives CASNWDSGATNEKLFF.

The gene calls are TRBV4-3 and TRBJ2-5; weak D call: TRBD2 (6 bases). V was cut by 3 bases and J by 5 bases, with 19 bases left in between. The CDR3 length is 16 residues. Germline-derived CDR1 and CDR2 are LGHNA and YSLEER. The chain's CDR3 is CASSQGGLGLGETQYF. The CDR3 coding sequence is TGCGCCAGCAGCCAGGGGGGACTGGGACTGGGGGAGACCCAGTACTTC.

The genes are TRBV6-1 and TRBJ2-3; 9 bases match TRBD2. The V and J ends lost 6 bases and 0 bases, in that order; junction bases with no gene match: 7. The germline V gene encodes CDR1 MNHNS and CDR2 SASEGT. The CDR3 is 16 amino acids. CDR3 sequence: CASRELLAGSTDTQYF. CDR3 DNA sequence: TGTGCCAGCAGAGAATTACTAGCGGGCAGCACAGATACGCAGTATTTT.

V and J are TRBV28 and TRBJ1-4; possibly TRBD1 for D (6 bases). V was clipped by 2 bases and J by 12 bases, with 22 bases between them. This CDR3 is 16 amino acids long. Germline V gene sequence: CDR1 MDHEN, CDR2 SYDVKM. The CDR3 here is CASSLLPTGRRGELFF. The CDR3 nucleotides read TGTGCCAGCAGTTTACTTCCGACAGGCCGCCGGGGGGAACTGTTTTTT.

J is TRBJ2-7 and V is TRBV28, with 9 bases aligning to TRBD1. V was pared by 4 bases and J by 4 bases, with 8 bases of the junction left unmatched. This CDR3 contains 15 residues. CDR1 and CDR2 from the germline V gene are MDHEN and SYDVKM. CDR3 amino acids: CASSSHPGQGYEQYF. The CDR3 bases are TGTGCCAGCAGTTCCCACCCGGGACAGGGTTACGAGCAGTACTTC.

This clone was observed once. The rearrangement links TRBV16 to TRBJ2-1, with TRBD1 as a possible D gene (6 bases). The CDR3 is 14 amino acids. Trimming removed 2 bases at V and 3 bases at J, with 8 bases between. Germline V CDR1 and CDR2: KGHSY, FQNENV. In DNA, the CDR3 is TGTGCCAGCAGCCAAACGGACAGCTACAATGAGCAGTTCTTC. The encoded protein is CASSQTDSYNEQFF. Together with reference TRBV16 and TRBJ2-1, the CDR3 gives the full variable domain: GEEVAQTPKHLVRGEGQKAKLYCAPIKGHSYVFWYQQVLKNEFKFLISFQNENVFDETGMPKERFSAKCLPNSPCSLEIQATKLEDSAVYFCASSQTDSYNEQFFGPGTRLTVL.

The rearrangement links TRBV28 to TRBJ2-1; 7 bases are a match to TRBD2. This CDR3 contains 15 residues. The V and J ends lost 1 base and 3 bases, in that order; junction bases with no gene match: 3. Per the germline V gene, CDR1 is MDHEN and CDR2 is SYDVKM. CDR3 loop: CASSLFGGSYNEQFF. CDR3 DNA: TGTGCCAGCAGTTTATTCGGCGGGAGCTACAATGAGCAGTTCTTC. Using reference TRBV28 and TRBJ2-1 for the parts outside the CDR3, the full variable domain is DVKVTQSSRYLVKRTGEKVFLECVQDMDHENMFWYRQDPGLGLRLIYFSYDVKMKEKGDIPEGYSVSREKKERFSLILESASTNQTSMYLCASSLFGGSYNEQFFGPGTRLTVL.

V is TRBV10-2 and J is TRBJ2-1, with 7 nucleotides matching TRBD2. The CDR3 extends over 16 amino acids. The germline CDR1 and CDR2 sequences are WSHSY and SAAADI. Unmatched junction bases numbered 5, after V lost 0 bases and J lost 3 bases. The CDR3 loop reads CASSESWGGVYNEQFF. CDR3 sequence (DNA): TGCGCCAGCAGTGAGTCATGGGGAGGGGTCTACAATGAGCAGTTCTTC.

The chain recombines TRBV11-2 with TRBJ1-1; D unclear. CDR3 length: 16 residues. From germline, CDR1 is SGHAT and CDR2 FQNNGV. V lost 2 bases and J lost 3, with 16 bases in between. DNA for the CDR3: TGTGCCAGCAGCTTATATTCCCGAGAGGGCCACACTGAAGCTTTCTTT. Protein product: CASSLYSREGHTEAFF.

A single count supports this clone. The rearrangement uses TRBV27 and TRBJ2-3, with D unresolved. Germline V gene sequence: CDR1 MNHEY, CDR2 SMNVEV (reference sequence). This CDR3 is 13 amino acids long. Deletions cut 6 bases from V and 2 bases from J, with 9 bases between. The CDR3 is CASSRKFTDTQYF. CDR3 in DNA: TGTGCCAGCAGCCGAAAGTTCACAGATACGCAGTATTTT.